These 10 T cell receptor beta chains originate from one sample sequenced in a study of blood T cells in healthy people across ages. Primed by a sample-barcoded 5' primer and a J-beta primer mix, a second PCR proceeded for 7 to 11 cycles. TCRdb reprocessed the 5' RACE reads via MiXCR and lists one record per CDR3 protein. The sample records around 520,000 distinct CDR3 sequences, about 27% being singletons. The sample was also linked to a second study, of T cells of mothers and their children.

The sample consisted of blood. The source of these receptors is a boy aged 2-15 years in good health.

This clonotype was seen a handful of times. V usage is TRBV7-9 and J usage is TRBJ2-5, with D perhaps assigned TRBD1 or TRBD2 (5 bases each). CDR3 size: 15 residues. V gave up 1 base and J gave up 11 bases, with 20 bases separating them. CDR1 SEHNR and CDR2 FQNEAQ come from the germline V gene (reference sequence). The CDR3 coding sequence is TGTGCCAGCAGCTTAGAATCCGAGGGGAAAGTTTTGCAGTACTTC. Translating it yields CASSLESEGKVLQYF.

This CDR3 reads CASMVSTHRSYNEQFF. CDR3 bases: TGTGCCAGCATGGTGTCCACCCACCGCTCCTACAATGAGCAGTTCTTC. V gene TRBV6-2 or TRBV6-3 combines with J gene TRBJ2-1; D is unclear. V lost 7 bases and J 0 bases, leaving 16 bases between the germline ends. The length of the CDR3 is 16 residues. Germline V lookup: CDR1 MNHEY, CDR2 SVGEGT.

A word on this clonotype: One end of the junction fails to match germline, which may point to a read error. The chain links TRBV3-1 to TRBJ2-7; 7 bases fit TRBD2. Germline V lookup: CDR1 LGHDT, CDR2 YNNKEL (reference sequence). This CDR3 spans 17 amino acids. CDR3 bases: TGTGCCCGCAGTACACTAGCCGGGGGGAGGGTGGTGTACGAGCAGTACTTC. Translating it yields CARSTLAGGRVVYEQYF.

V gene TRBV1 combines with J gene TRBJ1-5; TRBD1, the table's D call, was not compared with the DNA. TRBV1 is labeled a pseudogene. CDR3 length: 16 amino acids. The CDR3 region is CTSSQEFRAGNQPQHF. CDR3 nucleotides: TGCACCAGCAGCCAAGAGTTTAGGGCAGGGAATCAGCCCCAGCATTTT.

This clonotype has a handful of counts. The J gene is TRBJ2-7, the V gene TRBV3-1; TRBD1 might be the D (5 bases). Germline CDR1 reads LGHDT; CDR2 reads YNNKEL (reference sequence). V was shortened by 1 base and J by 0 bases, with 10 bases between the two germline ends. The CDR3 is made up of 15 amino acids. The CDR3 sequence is CASSQGQSTSYEQYF. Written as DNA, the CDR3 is TGTGCCAGCAGCCAAGGACAGTCGACCTCCTACGAGCAGTACTTC.

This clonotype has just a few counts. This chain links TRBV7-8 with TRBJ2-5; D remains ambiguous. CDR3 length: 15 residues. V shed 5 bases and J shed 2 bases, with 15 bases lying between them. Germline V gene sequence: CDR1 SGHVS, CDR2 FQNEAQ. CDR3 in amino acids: CASSGLQRIQETQYF. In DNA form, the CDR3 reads TGTGCCAGCAGCGGCCTGCAGCGAATTCAAGAGACCCAGTACTTC. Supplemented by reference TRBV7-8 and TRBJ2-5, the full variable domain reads GAGVSQSPRYKVAKRGQDVALRCDPISGHVSLFWYQQALGQGPEFLTYFQNEAQLDKSGLPSDRFFAERPEGSVSTLKIQRTQQEDSAVYLCASSGLQRIQETQYFGPGTRLLVL.

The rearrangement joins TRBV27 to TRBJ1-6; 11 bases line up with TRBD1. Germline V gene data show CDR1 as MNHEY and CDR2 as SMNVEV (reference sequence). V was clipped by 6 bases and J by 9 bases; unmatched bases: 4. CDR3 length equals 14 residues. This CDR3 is CASRPGTGGSPLHF. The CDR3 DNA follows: TGTGCCAGCAGACCCGGGACAGGGGGTTCACCCCTCCACTTT.

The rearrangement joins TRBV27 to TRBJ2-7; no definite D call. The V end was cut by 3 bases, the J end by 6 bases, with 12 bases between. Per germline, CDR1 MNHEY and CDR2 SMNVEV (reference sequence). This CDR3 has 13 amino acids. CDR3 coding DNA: TGTGCCAGCAGTTTTTCCCGGGTCGGCGAGCAGTACTTC. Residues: CASSFSRVGEQYF.

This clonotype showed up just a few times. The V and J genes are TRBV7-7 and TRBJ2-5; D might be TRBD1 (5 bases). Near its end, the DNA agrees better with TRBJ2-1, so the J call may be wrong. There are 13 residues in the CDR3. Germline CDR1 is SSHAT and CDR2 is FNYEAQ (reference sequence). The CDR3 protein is CASSSSQGKEQFF. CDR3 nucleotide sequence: TGTGCCAGCAGCTCATCCCAGGGTAAAGAGCAGTTCTTC.

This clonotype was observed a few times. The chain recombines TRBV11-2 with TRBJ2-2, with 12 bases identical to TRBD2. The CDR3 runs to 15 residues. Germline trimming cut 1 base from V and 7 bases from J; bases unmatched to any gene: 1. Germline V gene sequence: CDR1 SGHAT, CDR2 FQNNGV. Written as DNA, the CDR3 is TGTGCCAGCAGCTTAGGACTAGCGGGAGTCGGGGAGCTGTTTTTT. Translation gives CASSLGLAGVGELFF.